The 24 T cell receptor beta chains given below trace back to one sample, sequenced in a study of metastatic and nonmetastatic thyroid tumors. TCRdb re-called clones via MiXCR from the PCR reads. The sample holds 21,000 or so clones, approximately 10% seen once. No treatment had been given to any patient before thyroid surgery. Input material: blood. These receptors were taken from a female donor with papillary thyroid cancer or a benign thyroid nodule (not recorded which). Some clones in this sample may be carry-over from other donors' samples.

This clone occurred a few times. The rearrangement uses TRBV12-3 or TRBV12-4 and TRBJ2-7; D is perhaps TRBD1 or TRBD2 (5 bases each). Trimming pared 6 bases from V and 5 bases from J, leaving 20 bases between. This CDR3 has 15 amino acids. The CDR3 reads CASSRDQASIDEQYF. The CDR3 DNA sequence: TGTGCCAGCAGCCGGGACCAGGCATCGATAGACGAGCAGTACTTC.

The rearrangement uses TRBV11-1 and TRBJ2-3, with no clear D. The V end lost 2 bases, the J end lost 2 bases, and 11 bases lay between the germline ends. Germline V gives CDR1 SGHAT, CDR2 FQDESV (reference sequence). The CDR3 is made up of 15 amino acids. This CDR3 is CASSLNGMSTDTQYF. CDR3 coding DNA: TGTGCCAGCAGCTTAAATGGGATGTCCACAGATACGCAGTATTTT.

In regard to this clone: A much larger clonotype is one base distant, so this may be a read error. The CDR3 is CSAALRARVSYEQYF. The CDR3, as DNA: TGCAGTGCTGCCCTTCGTGCGAGAGTTTCCTACGAGCAGTACTTC. The chain employs TRBV20-1 and TRBJ2-7, with unresolved D. CDR3 length: 15 residues. CDR1 and CDR2 (germline): DFQATT, SNEGSKA (reference sequence). V was cut by 5 bases and J by 1 base, with 18 bases left in between.

This chain uses TRBV6-1 with TRBJ1-6; tentatively, D is TRBD1 (5 bases). Germline assignment: CDR1 MNHNS and CDR2 SASEGT. Trimming cost V 3 bases and J 9 bases, with 9 bases left between them. The CDR3 length is 13 residues. The CDR3 coding sequence is TGTGCCAGCAGTGAGTGGAGGGGTTCACCCCTCCACTTT. Translation: CASSEWRGSPLHF.

For this clone: A much more abundant neighbour one base away suggests this may be a read error. The same CDR3 arises from other DNA sequences in this sample as well. This chain uses TRBV18 with TRBJ1-2; D is possibly TRBD1 (5 bases). The CDR3 totals 14 residues. Trimming removed 0 bases at V and 4 bases at J, with 9 bases between. Looked up from germline, CDR1 is KGHSH and CDR2 is LQKENI. This CDR3 reads CASSPPGPTYGYTF. CDR3 in DNA: TGTGCCAGCTCACCACCGGGACCTACCTATGGCTACACCTTC.

Concerning this clone: A much larger clone lies one base from this, so it may be a read error. Different DNA sequences within this sample yield the same CDR3. The chain carries TRBV20-1 and TRBJ2-5; D gene uncertain. The germline V gene has CDR1 DFQATT and CDR2 SNEGSKA (reference sequence). The CDR3 runs 11 residues. CDR3 nucleotides: TGTAGTGTCCGGGTAGTAGAGACCCAGTACTTC. Residues: CSVRVVETQYF.

This clone was recorded many times. The V call is TRBV20-1, the J call TRBJ2-7; TRBD2 agrees at 11 bases. V shed 1 base and J 0 bases; nucleotides not matched to a gene: 14. This CDR3 is built from 19 residues. The germline V gene encodes CDR1 DFQATT and CDR2 SNEGSKA (reference sequence). CDR3: CSARARRGVAGGPSYEQYF. The DNA for the CDR3 is TGCAGTGCTAGAGCTCGGAGGGGGGTAGCGGGAGGGCCCTCCTACGAGCAGTACTTC.

The V call is TRBV7-6, the J call TRBJ2-7; D ambiguous. The CDR3 consists of 16 residues. Per the germline V gene, CDR1 is SGHVS and CDR2 is FNYEAQ. Trimming pared 1 base from V and 5 bases from J, leaving 18 bases between. CDR3 coding DNA: TGTGCCAGCAGCTTAGACGGATCCTGGAGTGCCGACGAGCAGTACTTC. Residues: CASSLDGSWSADEQYF.

Remarks on this clone: Sequence at one end of the junction differs from germline and may be a read error. V and J are TRBV18 and TRBJ2-7, with 10 bases lining up with TRBD2. The length of the CDR3 is 16 residues. The V gene's germline CDR1 is KGHSH and CDR2 LQKENI. CDR3 coding DNA: TGTACCAGCTCATCTCGACCTAGCGGGAGTTTGTACGAGCAGTACTTC. This sequence encodes CTSSSRPSGSLYEQYF.

This clone was seen many times. The chain is built from TRBV9 and TRBJ2-5; tentative D call: TRBD2 (5 bases). There are 13 residues in the CDR3. The ends were cut back, 0 bases at V and 5 bases at J, with 8 bases in the middle. CDR1 and CDR2 from the germline V gene are SGDLS and YYNGEE. CDR3 region: CASSVDPGETQYF. CDR3 nucleotide sequence: TGTGCCAGCAGCGTAGATCCGGGGGAGACCCAGTACTTC.

As regards this clone: One base away lies a much larger clone, so this may be a sequencing read error. The chain is built from TRBV7-9 and TRBJ2-7; D gene ambiguous. V gave up 7 bases and J gave up 4 bases, with 8 bases separating them. Germline loops: CDR1 SEHNR, CDR2 FQNEAQ (reference sequence). The CDR3 length is 11 residues. CDR3 sequence reads: CASIRQYEQYF. CDR3 in DNA: TGTGCCAGCATCCGCCAATACGAGCAGTACTTC.

This clone came up many times. V usage is TRBV2 and J usage is TRBJ2-6; D call uncertain. CDR1 and CDR2 (germline): SNHLY, FYNNEI. The CDR3 has 17 residues. V lost 1 base, J lost 1 base, and 11 bases lay in between. The CDR3 DNA follows: TGTGCCAGCAGTGAAGGGCAGATTAAGTCTGGGGCCAACGTCCTGACTTTC. Protein: CASSEGQIKSGANVLTF.

Many counts were recorded for this clone. The chain links TRBV6-4 to TRBJ2-2; D possibly uses TRBD1 or TRBD2 (6 bases each). The CDR3 sequence is 17 residues long. V lost 3 bases, J lost 3 bases, and 17 bases lay in between. In germline, CDR1 is MRHNA, CDR2 SNTAGT. CDR3 sequence reads: CASSEHLGGGDTGELFF. CDR3 sequence (DNA): TGTGCCAGCAGTGAGCACCTAGGGGGAGGCGACACCGGGGAGCTGTTTTTT.

The gene calls are TRBV11-2 and TRBJ2-7; a weak D match, TRBD1 (7 bases). Trimming took off 2 bases at V and 3 bases at J, with 11 bases between the two ends. Germline V gives CDR1 SGHAT, CDR2 FQNNGV. This CDR3 spans 14 amino acids. The CDR3 DNA follows: TGTGCCAGCAGCTTAACCAGGGGGGACTACGAGCAGTACTTC. As protein: CASSLTRGDYEQYF.

This clone was observed a handful of times. One junction end disagrees with the germline gene, perhaps due to a read error. The rearrangement joins TRBV28 to TRBJ1-2; no definite D call. CDR1 and CDR2 from the germline V gene are MDHEN and SYDVKM. The CDR3 sequence is 12 residues long. The CDR3 nucleotides are TGTGTCAGCAGAAGGCGGCCTGGGAAATATACCTTC. Protein: CVSRRRPGKYTF.

This clone was seen only once. The junction departs from the called germline gene at one end, perhaps through a read error. The rearrangement uses TRBV19 and TRBJ2-5, with 7 bases that match TRBD1. This CDR3 region has 17 residues. The germline V gene encodes CDR1 LNHDA and CDR2 SQIVND (reference sequence). The CDR3: CASSIDSASGGRETRYF. CDR3 sequence (DNA): TGTGCCAGTAGTATAGACTCGGCGTCAGGGGGTAGGGAGACCCGGTACTTC.

This clone was detected ten times or more. J is TRBJ1-6 and V is TRBV27; 9 positions agree with TRBD1. The CDR3 is made up of 16 amino acids. Germline V gene data show CDR1 as MNHEY and CDR2 as SMNVEV (reference sequence). V lost 5 bases to trimming and J lost 4 bases; unmatched junction nucleotides: 6. CDR3 nucleotides: TGTGCCAGCAGTCCCACCGGGACAGGGTATAATTCACCCCTCCACTTT. Translation gives CASSPTGTGYNSPLHF.

This clone was counted many times. The chain is built from TRBV25-1 and TRBJ1-4; 12 positions agree with TRBD1. J lost 10 bases, V lost 8 bases, and 14 bases had no gene match. The germline gives CDR1 MGHDK, CDR2 SYGVNS. This CDR3 spans 16 amino acids. CDR3 nucleotides: TGTGCCAGCGGAGGGACAGGGGGCAACGGACTGGGAAAACTGTTTTTT. Translating gives CASGGTGGNGLGKLFF.

This clone showed up many times. J is TRBJ1-1 and V is TRBV19, with D possibly being TRBD1 (5 bases). Looked up from germline, CDR1 is LNHDA and CDR2 is SQIVND (reference sequence). V was shortened by 2 bases and J by 7 bases, with 11 bases between the two germline ends. This CDR3 contains 13 residues. The CDR3 loop reads CASSITGADEAFF. The CDR3 coding sequence is TGTGCCAGTAGTATAACCGGGGCTGATGAAGCTTTCTTT. The entire variable domain, with the rest obtained from reference TRBV19 and TRBJ1-1, is as follows: DGGITQSPKYLFRKEGQNVTLSCEQNLNHDAMYWYRQDPGQGLRLIYYSQIVNDFQKGDIAEGYSVSREKKESFPLTVTSAQKNPTAFYLCASSITGADEAFFGQGTRLTVV.

This clone was detected ten times or more. The chain couples TRBV10-3 to TRBJ2-2, with a weak D call TRBD1 (5 bases). The V end lost 5 bases, the J end lost 6 bases, and 10 bases lay between the germline ends. The CDR3 is 13 amino acids. Germline-derived CDR1 and CDR2 are ENHRY and SYGVKD. CDR3 sequence (DNA): TGTGCCATCAGTCAACAGGCCCCCGGGGAGCTGTTTTTT. This translates into CAISQQAPGELFF.

There are many counts of this clone. The chain couples TRBV7-2 to TRBJ2-7; the match to TRBD2 covers 13 bases. Trimming took 3 bases from V and 4 from J; bases not matched to a gene: 3. There are 15 residues in the CDR3. Germline V CDR1 and CDR2: SGHTA, FQGNSA. The DNA for the CDR3 is TGTGCCAGCAGCTTGGCGACTAGCGGGGGGTACGAGCAGTACTTC. It yields the protein CASSLATSGGYEQYF.

The chain recombines TRBV6-1 with TRBJ1-6, with no clear D. V lost 10 bases, J lost 14 bases, and 21 bases lay in between. In germline, CDR1 is MNHNS, CDR2 SASEGT. This CDR3 is 13 amino acids long. The CDR3 DNA is TGTGCCACCATAGGTCCGGGCGCTGGGGCCCTCCACTTT. This codes for CATIGPGAGALHF.

This clone was recorded at least ten times. CDR3 coding DNA: TGTGCCAGCAGCTTAGATGGGTATAATCAGCCCCAGCATTTT. Amino acids: CASSLDGYNQPQHF. V usage is TRBV7-2 and J usage is TRBJ1-5; no definite D call. Germline CDR1 reads SGHTA; CDR2 reads FQGNSA. The CDR3 is made up of 14 amino acids. Trimming removed 1 base at V and 4 bases at J, with 8 bases between.

This clone is termed medium-sized. CDR3 nucleotides: TGTGCCAGCAGTTCCCCAAGCGGAGCACGGGGTGATGAGCAGTTCTTC. Its translation: CASSSPSGARGDEQFF. V gene TRBV28 combines with J gene TRBJ2-1; D is possibly TRBD2 (5 bases). Germline CDR1 reads MDHEN; CDR2 reads SYDVKM. V was shortened by 4 bases and J by 8 bases, with 21 bases between the two germline ends. The CDR3 is 16 amino acids.